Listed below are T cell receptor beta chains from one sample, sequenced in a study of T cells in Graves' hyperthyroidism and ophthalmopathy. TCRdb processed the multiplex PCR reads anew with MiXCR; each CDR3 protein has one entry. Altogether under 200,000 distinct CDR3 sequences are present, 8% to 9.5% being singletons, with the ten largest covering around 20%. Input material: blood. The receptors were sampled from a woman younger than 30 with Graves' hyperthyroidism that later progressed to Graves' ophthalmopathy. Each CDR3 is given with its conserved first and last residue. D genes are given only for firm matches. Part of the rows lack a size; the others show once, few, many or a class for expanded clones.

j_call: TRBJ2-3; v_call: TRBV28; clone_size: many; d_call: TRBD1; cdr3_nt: TGTGCCAGCAGTCTACAGGGGGCGATAGCAGATACGCAGTATTTT; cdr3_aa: CASSLQGAIADTQYF
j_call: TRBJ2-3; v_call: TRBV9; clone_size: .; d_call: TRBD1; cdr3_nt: TGTGCCAGCAGCATACAGGGGGCGGGAAACACAGATACGCAGTATTTT; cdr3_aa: CASSIQGAGNTDTQYF
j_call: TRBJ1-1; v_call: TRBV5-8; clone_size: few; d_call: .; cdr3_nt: TGTGCCAGCAGCTTGGTTTTATTAGGGCAGAACACTGAAGCTTTCTTT; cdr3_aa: CASSLVLLGQNTEAFF
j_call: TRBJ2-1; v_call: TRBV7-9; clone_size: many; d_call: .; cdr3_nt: TGTGCCAGCAGCCGGGACTCCCTCGGGCAGTTCTTC; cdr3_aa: CASSRDSLGQFF
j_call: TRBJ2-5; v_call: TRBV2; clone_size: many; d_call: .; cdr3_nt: TGTGCCAGCAGTGAGGGACGGGAGTATCAAGAGACCCAGTACTTC; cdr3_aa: CASSEGREYQETQYF
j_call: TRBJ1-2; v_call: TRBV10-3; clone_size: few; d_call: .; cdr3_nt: TGTGCCATCAGTGCTCGGGATGGCTACACCTTC; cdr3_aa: CAISARDGYTF
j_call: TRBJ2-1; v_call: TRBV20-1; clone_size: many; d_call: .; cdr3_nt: TGCAGTGCCACGGACGTAAAAGGGTACAATGAGCAGTTCTTC; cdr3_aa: CSATDVKGYNEQFF
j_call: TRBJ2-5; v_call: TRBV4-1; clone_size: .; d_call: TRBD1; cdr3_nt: TGCGCCAGCAGCCAAGCATGGCAGGGGGCGGATGAGACCCAGTACTTC; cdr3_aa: CASSQAWQGADETQYF
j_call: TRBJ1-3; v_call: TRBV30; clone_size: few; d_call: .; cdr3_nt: TGTGCCTGGAGTGCGGGGAGAAACACCATATATTTT; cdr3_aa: CAWSAGRNTIYF
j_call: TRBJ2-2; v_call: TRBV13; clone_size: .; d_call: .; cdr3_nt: TGTGCCAGCAGCTTAAGAGTCGCGACGATGACGACCGGGGAGCTGTTTTTT; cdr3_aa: CASSLRVATMTTGELFF
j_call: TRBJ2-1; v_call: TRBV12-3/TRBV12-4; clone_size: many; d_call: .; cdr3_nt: TGTGCCAGCAGCTTGGGGGGTTACGGCAATGAGCAGTTCTTC; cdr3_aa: CASSLGGYGNEQFF
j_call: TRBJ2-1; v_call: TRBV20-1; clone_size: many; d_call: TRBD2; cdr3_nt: TGCAGTGCTCATAAGCGGGGGGGTTACAATGAGCAGTTCTTC; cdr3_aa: CSAHKRGGYNEQFF
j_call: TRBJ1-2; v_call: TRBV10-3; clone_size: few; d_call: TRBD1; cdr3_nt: TGTGCCATCAGTGAGTACCAGGGGGCGAACTATGGCTACACCTTC; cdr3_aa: CAISEYQGANYGYTF
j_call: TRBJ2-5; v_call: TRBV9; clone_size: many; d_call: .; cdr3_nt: TGTGCCAGCAGCGTAGGAGGGGGGGCGCAAGAGACCCAGTACTTC; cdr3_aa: CASSVGGGAQETQYF
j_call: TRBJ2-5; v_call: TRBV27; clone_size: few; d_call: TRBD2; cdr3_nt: TGTGCCAGCAGTTCCTCCGGGACTAGCGGGTGGGAAGAGACCCAGTACTTC; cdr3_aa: CASSSSGTSGWEETQYF
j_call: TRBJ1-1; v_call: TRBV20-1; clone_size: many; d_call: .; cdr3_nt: TGCAGTGCTAGAGATCAGGGATTGAACACTGAAGCTTTCTTT; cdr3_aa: CSARDQGLNTEAFF
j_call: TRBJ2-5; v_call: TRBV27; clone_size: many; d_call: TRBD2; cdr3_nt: TGTGCCAGCAGTTTTGGGCGGGGGGGTTTTGGAGAGACCCAGTACTTC; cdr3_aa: CASSFGRGGFGETQYF
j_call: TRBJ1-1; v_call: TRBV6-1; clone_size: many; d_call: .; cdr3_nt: TGTGCCAGCAGTGAAGTGCCCGAGATGAACACTGAAGCTTTCTTT; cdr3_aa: CASSEVPEMNTEAFF
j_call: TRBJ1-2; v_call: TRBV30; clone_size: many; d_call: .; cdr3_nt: TGTGCCTGGACCCCACAGGGAGTGAGTGGCTACACCTTC; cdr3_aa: CAWTPQGVSGYTF
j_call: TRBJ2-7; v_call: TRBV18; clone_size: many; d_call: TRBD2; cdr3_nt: TGTGCCAGCTCACTCGGCGGGGGAGCATTTTACGAGCAGTACTTC; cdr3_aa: CASSLGGGAFYEQYF
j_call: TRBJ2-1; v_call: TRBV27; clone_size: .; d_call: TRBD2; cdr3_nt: TGTGCCAGCAGATCGCCCTCTAGCGGGGGGGCCTACAATGAGCAGTTCTTC; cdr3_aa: CASRSPSSGGAYNEQFF
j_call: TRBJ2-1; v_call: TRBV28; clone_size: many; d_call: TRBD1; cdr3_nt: TGTGCCAGCAGTTTATTGACAGGGAGTTCGGATGAGCAGTTCTTC; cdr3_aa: CASSLLTGSSDEQFF
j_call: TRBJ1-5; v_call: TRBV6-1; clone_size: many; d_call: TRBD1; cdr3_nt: TGTGCCAGCAACCCGGGACAGGCTTCTCAGCCCCAGCATTTT; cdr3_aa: CASNPGQASQPQHF
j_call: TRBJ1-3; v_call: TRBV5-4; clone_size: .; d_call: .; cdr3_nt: TGTGCCAGCAGGAATGGACCCGGTGCCGATGACGCCATATATTTT; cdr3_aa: CASRNGPGADDAIYF
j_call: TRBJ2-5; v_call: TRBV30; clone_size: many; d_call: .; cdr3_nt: TGTGCCTGGAGCGTGTTTCGAGAGACCCAGTACTTC; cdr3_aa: CAWSVFRETQYF
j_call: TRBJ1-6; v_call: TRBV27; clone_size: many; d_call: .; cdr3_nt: TGTGCCAGCAGCACGGGCTCCTATAATTCACCCCTCCACTTT; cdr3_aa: CASSTGSYNSPLHF
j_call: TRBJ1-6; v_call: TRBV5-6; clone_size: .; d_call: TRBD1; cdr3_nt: TGTGCCAGCAGCCCCGGACAGGCGAGCGCCTATAATTCACCCCTCCACTTT; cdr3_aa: CASSPGQASAYNSPLHF
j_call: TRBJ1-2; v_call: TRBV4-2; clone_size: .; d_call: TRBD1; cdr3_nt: TGTGCCAGCAGCCCCGAAGGAGGGGGCGGGTTATATGGCTACACCTTC; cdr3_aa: CASSPEGGGGLYGYTF
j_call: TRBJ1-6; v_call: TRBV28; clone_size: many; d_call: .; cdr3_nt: TGTGCCAGCAAGGTCACGAATAATTCACCCCTCCACTTT; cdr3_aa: CASKVTNNSPLHF
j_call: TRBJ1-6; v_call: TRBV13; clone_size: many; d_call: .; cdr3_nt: TGTGCCAGCAGCCACCCTAATTCACCCCTCCACTTT; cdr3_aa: CASSHPNSPLHF
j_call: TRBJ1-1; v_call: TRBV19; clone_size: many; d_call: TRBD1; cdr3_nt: TGTGCCAGTAGTTCATCCGGGACAGGGACGACTGAAGCTTTCTTT; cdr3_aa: CASSSSGTGTTEAFF
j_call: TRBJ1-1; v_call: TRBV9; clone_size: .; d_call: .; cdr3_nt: TGTGCCAGCAGCGTCCGACCGGGAGGAGGGGGGGAACACACTGAAGCTTTCTTT; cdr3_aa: CASSVRPGGGGEHTEAFF
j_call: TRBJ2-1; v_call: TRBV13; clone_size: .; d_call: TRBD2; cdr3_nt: TGTGCCAGCAGCCAAGCGGGAGAGAGTGTCAATGAGCAGTTCTTC; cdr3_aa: CASSQAGESVNEQFF
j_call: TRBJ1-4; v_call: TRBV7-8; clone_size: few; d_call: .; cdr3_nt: TGTGCCAGCAGCCCCCCCCTTTGGGGGAAAGGTGGGGAAAAACTGTTTTTT; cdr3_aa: CASSPPLWGKGGEKLFF
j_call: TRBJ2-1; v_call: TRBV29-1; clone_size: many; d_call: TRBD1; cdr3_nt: TGCAGCGTTGTCATCGTTGGGCAGGGGGTCCACAATGAGCAGTTCTTC; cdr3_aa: CSVVIVGQGVHNEQFF
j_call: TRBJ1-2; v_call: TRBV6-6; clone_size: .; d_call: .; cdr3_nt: TGTGCCAGCAGTTACAGGGCTAACTATGGCTACACCTTC; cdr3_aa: CASSYRANYGYTF
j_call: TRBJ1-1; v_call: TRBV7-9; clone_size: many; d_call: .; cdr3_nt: TGTGCCAGCAGCCGAGCCGGGGGCCGGGCGAACACTGAAGCTTTCTTT; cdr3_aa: CASSRAGGRANTEAFF
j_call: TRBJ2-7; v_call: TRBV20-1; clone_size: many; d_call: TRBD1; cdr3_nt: TGCAGTGCACAGGGGTTGCGCGAGCAGTACTTC; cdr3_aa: CSAQGLREQYF
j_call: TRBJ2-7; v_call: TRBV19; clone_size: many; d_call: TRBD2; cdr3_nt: TGTGCCAGTAGTGTCGGGACTAGCGGGGGATACGAGCAGTACTTC; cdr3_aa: CASSVGTSGGYEQYF
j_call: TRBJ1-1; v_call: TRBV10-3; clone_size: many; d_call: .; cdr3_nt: TGTGCCATCGGGCAGGGTATCAACACTGAAGCTTTCTTT; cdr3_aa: CAIGQGINTEAFF
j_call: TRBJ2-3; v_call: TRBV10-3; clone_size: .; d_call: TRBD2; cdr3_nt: TGTGCCACCGGGCGCGGGGGGTGGCCAGATACGCAGTATTTT; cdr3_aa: CATGRGGWPDTQYF
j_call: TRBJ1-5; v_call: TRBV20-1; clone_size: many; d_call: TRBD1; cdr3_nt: TGCAGTGCTAGAAAGGGACAGGGGCCGTATAGCAATCAGCCCCAGCATTTT; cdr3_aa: CSARKGQGPYSNQPQHF
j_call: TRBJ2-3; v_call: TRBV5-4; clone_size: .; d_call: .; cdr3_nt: TGTGCCAGCAGCTCCACTACCGACAGTACCCCCACAGATACGCAGTATTTT; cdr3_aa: CASSSTTDSTPTDTQYF
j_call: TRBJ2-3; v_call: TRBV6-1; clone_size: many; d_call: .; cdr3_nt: TGTGCCAGCAGTGCCATGCCGGTGACAGATACGCAGTATTTT; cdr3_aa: CASSAMPVTDTQYF
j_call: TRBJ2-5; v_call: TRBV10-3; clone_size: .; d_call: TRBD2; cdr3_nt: TGTGCCATCAGGGGGGGAGCGGGAGAAGAGACTCAGTACTTC; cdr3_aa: CAIRGGAGEETQYF
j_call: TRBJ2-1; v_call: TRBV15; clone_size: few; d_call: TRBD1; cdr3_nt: TGTGCCACCAGGACCCCCTTGCGACAGGGGGTCTCCTACAATGAGCAGTTCTTC; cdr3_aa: CATRTPLRQGVSYNEQFF
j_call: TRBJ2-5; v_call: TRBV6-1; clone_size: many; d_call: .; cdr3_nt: TGTGCCAGCAGTTTCCGACAGGCTCCTAAAGAGACCCAGTACTTC; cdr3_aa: CASSFRQAPKETQYF
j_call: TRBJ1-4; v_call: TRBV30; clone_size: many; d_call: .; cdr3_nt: TGTGCCTGGAGTGATCTCCGGGTCCTTAATGAAAAACTGTTTTTT; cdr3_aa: CAWSDLRVLNEKLFF
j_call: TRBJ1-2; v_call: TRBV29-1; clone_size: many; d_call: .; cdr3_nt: TGCAGCGTTGAATTTATAGAAAAGTCAGCCTATGGCTACACCTTC; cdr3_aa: CSVEFIEKSAYGYTF